This TCR beta chain was sequenced during a study of T cells in Graves' hyperthyroidism and ophthalmopathy. RNA transcripts served as the template for amplifying TCR beta CDR3 regions. With the HTBI primer set, the TCR CDR3 went through a first round of RT-PCR. TCRdb processed the multiplex PCR reads anew with MiXCR; each CDR3 protein has one entry. The profile shows approximately 560,000 distinct CDR3 sequences, 46% of them singletons. In germline, CDR1 is MGHDK, CDR2 SYGVNS. V lost 6 bases to trimming and J lost 4 bases; unmatched junction nucleotides: 12. This CDR3 region has 17 residues. This sequence joins TRBV25-1 and TRBJ1-1; 12 bases are shared with TRBD1. The sample consisted of peripheral blood or thyroid tissue (not recorded which). The sequence was collected from a woman younger than 30 with Graves' hyperthyroidism. This chain's CDR3 is CASRGTGGAGGSTEAFF. DNA of the CDR3: TGTGCCAGCAGGGGGACAGGGGGCGCGGGAGGGAGCACTGAAGCTTTCTTT.